What follows describes a single T cell receptor (beta chain). Its matching antigen is unknown. The sample is drawn from a study of T cell responses to AZD1222 COVID-19 vaccine. Study-wide results and limits: In a largely white British group with more females than males, clonal diversity was possibly underestimated. No repertoire was sampled before or during the peak T cell response, only after it. Vaccine-associated CD4 TCRs spanned spike, dominant at 160-218 and 743-854. Seropositive at baseline were only a handful of AZD1222 recipients.

Profiling relied on immunoSEQ multiplex PCR, and the TCRdb table lists in-frame clones only, not all of them. The sample yields 95,000 to 150,000 clones, approximately 90% seen once. The CDR3 has 18 amino acids. The germline CDR1 and CDR2 sequences are SGHDN and FVKESK. V lost 0 bases and J lost 0; bases outside the gene matches: 8. This TCR came from an adult in good health. The chain joins TRBV14 to TRBJ2-3, with 8 bases fitting TRBD2. The source material was peripheral blood, sampled on day 0 of AZD1222 vaccination. The CDR3 is CASSQDTSGGPSTDTQYF. In nucleotides, the CDR3 is TGTGCCAGCAGCCAAGATACAAGCGGGGGCCCAAGCACAGATACGCAGTATTTT. Drawing the rest from reference TRBV14 and TRBJ2-3, the complete variable domain is EAGVTQFPSHSVIEKGQTVTLRCDPISGHDNLYWYRRVMGKEIKFLLHFVKESKQDESGMPNNRFLAERTGGTYSTLKVQPAELEDSGVYFCASSQDTSGGPSTDTQYFGPGTRLTVL.